This record covers a single T cell receptor beta chain. Its antigen remains unknown. There are 14 residues in the CDR3. Germline CDR1 is DFQATT and CDR2 is SNEGSKA (reference sequence). V was pared by 5 bases and J by 1 base, with 9 bases between. This specimen comes from a study of metastatic and nonmetastatic thyroid tumors. Overall study context: Thyroid patients, malignant and benign, had repertoires compared across blood and tumor or nodule tissue.

Every patient underwent thyroid surgery untreated. MiXCR reprocessed the PCR reads for TCRdb. The sample contains roughly 14,000 clones, approximately 32% of which appear only once. Broader study findings: Malignant thyroid tumors reportedly exceeded benign nodules significantly in TCR beta diversity, with the difference appearing in blood and tumor.

What was sequenced was tumor tissue. The chain has TRBV20-1 and TRBJ2-6; no firm D call. The clonotype originates from a female donor with papillary thyroid cancer or a benign thyroid nodule (not recorded which). Some clones in this sample may be carry-over from other donors' samples. CDR3 sequence (DNA): TGCAGTGCTCCAAACCCTTCTGGGGCCAACGTCCTGACTTTC. It specifies CSAPNPSGANVLTF.